This entry lists 25 T cell receptor beta chains sequenced from one sample in a study of regulatory T cells in long-lasting Graves disease. As for time point: newly diagnosed GD, antithyroid drugs for less than 3 months. Preparation of the TCR library used RNA extracted from PBMCs. With iRepertoire HTBI primers and Arm-PCR of CDR3 regions, TCR beta libraries were built. TCRdb itself ran the multiplex PCR reads through MiXCR, one entry per CDR3 protein. This sample has about 540,000 distinct CDR3 sequences, with roughly 14% found just once. A further study also used this sample, focusing on T cells in Graves' hyperthyroidism and ophthalmopathy.

The source material was peripheral blood mononuclear cells (PBMCs), sampled at new diagnosis, from a patient treated with antithyroid drugs. The source is a man aged 30 to 45 with Graves disease.

This clonotype was detected many times. This sequence joins TRBV20-1 and TRBJ1-1; tentatively, D is TRBD1 (5 bases). The germline V gene encodes CDR1 DFQATT and CDR2 SNEGSKA (reference sequence). Trimming shortened V by 5 bases and J by 2 bases, and 12 bases separated the two germline ends. The CDR3 sequence is 13 residues long. The CDR3 DNA sequence: TGCAGTGCTTACACCACAGGAAACACTGAAGCTTTCTTT. This translates into CSAYTTGNTEAFF.

The V call is TRBV18, the J call TRBJ2-1, with 7 bases matching TRBD1. The J segment lost 7 bases and the V segment lost 6 bases, leaving 12 bases of the junction unmatched. Germline V gene sequence: CDR1 KGHSH, CDR2 LQKENI. The length of the CDR3 is 15 residues. CDR3 DNA: TGTGCCAGCTCTCTGGGGGTGTCCAGGGGGAATGAGCAGTTCTTC. Its protein product is CASSLGVSRGNEQFF.

This sequence joins TRBV20-1 and TRBJ2-7, with TRBD2 matching 9 bases. The ends lost 2 bases at V and 2 bases at J; junction bases unmatched: 7. From germline, CDR1 is DFQATT and CDR2 SNEGSKA (reference sequence). There are 15 residues in the CDR3. This CDR3 reads CSARKTLAGPYEQYF. The CDR3 coding sequence is TGCAGTGCTAGAAAGACGCTAGCGGGGCCCTACGAGCAGTACTTC.

The chain recombines TRBV7-9 with TRBJ2-7; maybe TRBD2 (6 bases). Between the trimmed V and J ends, which lost 8 bases and 0 bases, there was a span of 8 bases. This CDR3 has 12 amino acids. The germline gives CDR1 SEHNR, CDR2 FQNEAQ (reference sequence). In nucleotides, the CDR3 is TGTGCCAGCGGGACTCTCTCCTACGAGCAGTACTTC. Its protein is CASGTLSYEQYF.

This clonotype occurred a few times. For the CDR3, the DNA is TGTGCCAGCAGCCAAGGAGCAAGTTCCGGGGCAGATACGCAGTATTTT. Translation gives CASSQGASSGADTQYF. The rearrangement links TRBV3-1 to TRBJ2-3; TRBD2 might be the D (5 bases). The V end lost 1 base, the J end lost 4 bases, and 15 bases lay between the germline ends. The length of the CDR3 is 16 residues. Germline CDR1 is LGHDT and CDR2 is YNNKEL (reference sequence).

This clonotype was detected ten times or more. The rearrangement uses TRBV10-2 and TRBJ2-7, with D uncertain. The CDR3 is made up of 12 amino acids. V was cut by 7 bases and J by 2 bases, with 9 bases left in between. The germline gives CDR1 WSHSY, CDR2 SAAADI. This chain's CDR3 is CASNGSPYEQYF. CDR3 sequence (DNA): TGCGCCAGCAACGGCAGTCCCTACGAGCAGTACTTC.

V usage is TRBV12-3 or TRBV12-4 and J usage is TRBJ2-3; possibly TRBD2 for D (6 bases). The CDR3 has 15 amino acids. Trimming left V 8 bases short and J 2 bases short, with 17 bases between. The CDR3, as DNA: TGTGCCAGCTCCAAAGGAGGGCCAGACACAGATACGCAGTATTTT. Translation gives CASSKGGPDTDTQYF.

This clonotype occurred a few times. The V and J genes are TRBV27 and TRBJ2-3, with 7 bases fitting TRBD2. The CDR3 consists of 16 residues. Losses at the gene ends were 2 bases for V and 2 bases for J; bases not matched to a gene: 7. The germline gives CDR1 MNHEY, CDR2 SMNVEV (reference sequence). The CDR3: CASSLNPGLPTDTQYF. DNA for the CDR3: TGTGCCAGCAGTTTAAATCCGGGACTACCCACAGATACGCAGTATTTT.

This clonotype was detected ten times or more. The chain is built from TRBV6-1 and TRBJ2-2; D may correspond to TRBD1 or TRBD2 (5 bases each). Germline V gene data show CDR1 as MNHNS and CDR2 as SASEGT. This CDR3 has 15 residues. Trimming left V 6 bases short and J 4 bases short, with 15 bases between. The CDR3 region is CASSHGDASTGELFF. Here the CDR3 DNA reads TGTGCCAGCAGCCACGGGGACGCGAGCACCGGGGAGCTGTTTTTT.

The V gene is TRBV19, the J gene TRBJ2-3; 8 bases align to TRBD2. Per the germline V gene, CDR1 is LNHDA and CDR2 is SQIVND (reference sequence). The J segment lost 4 bases and the V segment lost 5 bases, leaving 14 bases of the junction unmatched. The CDR3 is 17 residues long. The CDR3 reads CASSPRGSGTPADTQYF. The CDR3 coding sequence is TGTGCCAGTAGTCCCCGGGGTAGCGGGACCCCTGCAGATACGCAGTATTTT.

This clonotype was observed at least ten times. The chain couples TRBV11-2 to TRBJ1-6; tentatively, D is TRBD1 (5 bases). With 5 bases removed from V and 0 bases from J, the gap between germline ends came to 20 bases. The CDR3 is made up of 19 amino acids. Germline V gene data show CDR1 as SGHAT and CDR2 as FQNNGV. CDR3 DNA: TGTGCCAGCAGCCGAGCGGGACTCAAGTGGGGCTCCTATAATTCACCCCTCCACTTT. This sequence encodes CASSRAGLKWGSYNSPLHF. Supplemented by reference TRBV11-2 and TRBJ1-6, the full variable domain reads EAGVAQSPRYKIIEKRQSVAFWCNPISGHATLYWYQQILGQGPKLLIQFQNNGVVDDSQLPKDRFSAERLKGVDSTLKIQPAKLEDSAVYLCASSRAGLKWGSYNSPLHFGNGTRLTVT.

The sample holds a few counts of this clonotype. CDR3 protein: CASSLGTGYNSPLHF. The CDR3 DNA is TGTGCCAGCAGCCTAGGGACTGGTTATAATTCACCCCTCCACTTT. The V and J genes are TRBV5-4 and TRBJ1-6, with a weak D call TRBD1 (5 bases). This CDR3 contains 15 residues. Germline V gene sequence: CDR1 SGHNT, CDR2 YYREEE (reference sequence). The V and J ends lost 4 bases and 4 bases respectively, with 12 bases between them.

Many counts were recorded for this clonotype. The gene calls are TRBV5-1 and TRBJ2-7; 8 bases fit TRBD2. With 3 bases clipped from V and 4 bases from J, the junction kept 9 bases outside the gene matches. CDR1 is SGHRS, CDR2 YFSETQ, per germline. This CDR3 has 15 residues. CDR3 protein: CASSSSAGGAYEQYF. CDR3 coding DNA: TGCGCCAGCAGCTCCTCGGCGGGAGGCGCTTACGAGCAGTACTTC.

Concerning this clonotype: A much more abundant neighbour one base away suggests this may be a read error. The chain carries TRBV29-1 and TRBJ1-1, with D tentatively TRBD1 (6 bases). The CDR3 runs to 14 residues. Germline V CDR1 and CDR2: SQVTM, ANQGSEA. CDR3 loop: CGARQALRDTEAFF. The CDR3 DNA reads as TGCGGCGCCCGACAGGCCTTAAGGGACACTGAAGCTTTCTTT.

The chain uses TRBV12-3 or TRBV12-4 and TRBJ2-3; no reliable D call. Trimming shortened V by 5 bases and J by 2 bases, and 11 bases separated the two germline ends. This CDR3 region has 14 residues. For the CDR3, the DNA is TGTGCCAGCAGTCACAACGGGTACACAGATACGCAGTATTTT. Its protein product is CASSHNGYTDTQYF.

At least ten counts were recorded for this clonotype. The genes are TRBV24-1 and TRBJ2-3, with a tentative D call TRBD2 (6 bases). This CDR3 has 16 amino acids. Trimming took 3 bases from V and 4 from J, leaving 16 bases between them. In germline, CDR1 is KGHDR, CDR2 SFDVKD. The CDR3 nucleotides read TGTGCCACCAGTGATCCCTTAGCGCGGGGAGCAGATACGCAGTATTTT. This codes for CATSDPLARGADTQYF.

The V and J genes are TRBV7-9 and TRBJ2-7; TRBD1 matches at 8 bases. CDR1 and CDR2 (germline): SEHNR, FQNEAQ (reference sequence). This CDR3 is 16 amino acids long. After removal of 7 bases from V and 5 bases from J, the junction contained 16 bases not matched to a gene. This chain's CDR3 is CASIPALTGARNEQYF. In nucleotides, the CDR3 is TGTGCCAGCATCCCGGCGTTGACAGGGGCGAGAAACGAGCAGTACTTC.

This clonotype turned up a few times. This sequence joins TRBV7-9 and TRBJ1-4, with a weak D call TRBD1 (6 bases). Germline CDR1 SEHNR, CDR2 FQNEAQ (reference sequence). The CDR3 is 15 amino acids. The V end lost 3 bases, the J end lost 4 bases, and 12 bases lay between the germline ends. CDR3: CASSFGGLGNEKLFF. In nucleotides, the CDR3 is TGTGCCAGCAGCTTTGGGGGGCTTGGTAATGAAAAACTGTTTTTT.

The sample holds many counts of this clonotype. The chain combines TRBV11-2 with TRBJ2-1, with 13 positions matching TRBD2. J was trimmed by 15 bases and V by 8 bases; bases with no gene match: 19. The germline V gene encodes CDR1 SGHAT and CDR2 FQNNGV. This CDR3 spans 16 amino acids. Here the CDR3 DNA reads TGTGCCAGCCTGGGACTAGCGGGAAAGGATCCAAGGGTACGGTTCTTC. This encodes CASLGLAGKDPRVRFF.

In its sample, this clonotype was seen many times. The chain is built from TRBV20-1 and TRBJ2-7; D is uncertain. This CDR3 is built from 15 residues. The V and J ends lost 7 bases and 1 base respectively, with 20 bases between them. Looked up from germline, CDR1 is DFQATT and CDR2 is SNEGSKA (reference sequence). The CDR3 coding sequence is TGCAGTGGGGAAAAAAGGATCGGCGGTTCCTACGAGCAGTACTTC. Its protein is CSGEKRIGGSYEQYF.

In its sample, this clonotype was seen many times. The V and J genes are TRBV12-3 or TRBV12-4 and TRBJ1-1; D is perhaps TRBD1 (6 bases). The CDR3 runs to 14 residues. V gave up 6 bases and J gave up 4 bases, with 15 bases separating them. The CDR3 is CASSPDRAGTEAFF. CDR3 DNA sequence: TGTGCCAGCAGCCCGGACAGAGCAGGCACTGAAGCTTTCTTT.

V and J are TRBV7-2 and TRBJ2-7; 7 positions agree with TRBD1. J was trimmed by 6 bases and V by 5 bases; bases with no gene match: 10. Germline V lookup: CDR1 SGHTA, CDR2 FQGNSA. This CDR3 has 14 residues. CDR3 region: CASSPLGAGGEQYF. For the CDR3, the DNA is TGTGCCAGCAGCCCCCTGGGGGCAGGGGGCGAGCAGTACTTC.

The genes are TRBV7-9 and TRBJ2-7; D is perhaps TRBD1 (6 bases). This CDR3 spans 15 amino acids. Germline V gene data show CDR1 as SEHNR and CDR2 as FQNEAQ (reference sequence). The V end lost 1 base, the J end lost 7 bases, and 17 bases lay between the germline ends. In DNA, the CDR3 is TGTGCCAGCAGCTTAGGGGACACCCCCTTGGGGGAGCAGTACTTC. It encodes CASSLGDTPLGEQYF.

There are a few counts of this clonotype. The chain joins TRBV28 to TRBJ2-7; 7 nucleotides match TRBD2. CDR1 and CDR2 (germline): MDHEN, SYDVKM. V shed 4 bases and J 2 bases; nucleotides not matched to a gene: 11. The CDR3 is 16 residues long. Here the CDR3 reads CASSSQRGRAPYEQYF. DNA of the CDR3: TGTGCCAGCAGTTCCCAAAGAGGGAGGGCCCCCTACGAGCAGTACTTC.

In this sample, this clonotype turned up many times. At one end the junction does not follow the germline gene, possibly because of a read error. The rearrangement links TRBV5-1 to TRBJ1-1, with TRBD1 identical over 8 bases. This CDR3 contains 14 residues. Germline CDR1 reads SGHRS; CDR2 reads YFSETQ. The CDR3 region is CASSLAGGDTEAFF. Written as DNA, the CDR3 is TGTGCCAGCAGCTTAGCAGGGGGCGACACTGAAGCTTTCTTT.